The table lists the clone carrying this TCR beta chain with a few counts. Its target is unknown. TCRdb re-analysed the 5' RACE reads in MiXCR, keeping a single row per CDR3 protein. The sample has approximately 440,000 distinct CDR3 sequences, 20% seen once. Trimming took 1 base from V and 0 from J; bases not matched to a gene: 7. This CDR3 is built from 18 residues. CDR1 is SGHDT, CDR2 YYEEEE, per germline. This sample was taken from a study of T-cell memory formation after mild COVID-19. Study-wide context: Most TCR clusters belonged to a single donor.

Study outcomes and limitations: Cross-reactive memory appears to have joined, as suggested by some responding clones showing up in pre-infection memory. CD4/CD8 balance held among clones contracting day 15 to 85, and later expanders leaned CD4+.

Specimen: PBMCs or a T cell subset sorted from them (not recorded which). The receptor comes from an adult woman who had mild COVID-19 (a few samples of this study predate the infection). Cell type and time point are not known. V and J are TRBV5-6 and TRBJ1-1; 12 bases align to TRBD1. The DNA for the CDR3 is TGTGCCAGCAGCTTGAAACGGGACAGGGGGCGAATGAACACTGAAGCTTTCTTT. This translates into CASSLKRDRGRMNTEAFF.